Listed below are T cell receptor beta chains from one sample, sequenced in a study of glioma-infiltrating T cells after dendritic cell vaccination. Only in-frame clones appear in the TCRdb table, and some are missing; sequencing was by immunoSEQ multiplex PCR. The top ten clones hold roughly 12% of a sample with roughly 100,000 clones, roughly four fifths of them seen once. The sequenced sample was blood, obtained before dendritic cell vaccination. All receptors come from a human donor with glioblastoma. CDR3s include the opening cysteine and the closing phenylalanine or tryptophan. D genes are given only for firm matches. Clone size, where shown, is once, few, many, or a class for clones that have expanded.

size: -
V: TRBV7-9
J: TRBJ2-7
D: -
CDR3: CASSPGSDGGYEQYF
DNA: TGTGCCAGCAGCCCAGGGTCGGACGGGGGCTACGAGCAGTACTTC

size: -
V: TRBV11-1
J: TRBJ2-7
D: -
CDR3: CASSYGLGSSYEQYF
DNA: TGTGCCAGCAGCTACGGATTAGGGAGCTCCTACGAGCAGTACTTC

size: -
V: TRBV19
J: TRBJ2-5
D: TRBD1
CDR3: CASSTGQGFRETQYF
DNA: TGTGCCAGTAGTACGGGACAGGGGTTCCGGGAGACCCAGTACTTC

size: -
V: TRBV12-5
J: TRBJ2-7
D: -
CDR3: CASGSNGEQYF
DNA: TGTGCTAGTGGTTCCAACGGGGAGCAGTACTTC

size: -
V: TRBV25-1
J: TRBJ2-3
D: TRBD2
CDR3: CASSPAGGTDTQYF
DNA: TGTGCCAGCAGTCCAGCGGGGGGCACAGATACGCAGTATTTT

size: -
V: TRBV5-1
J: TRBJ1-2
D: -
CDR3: CASSSSWPPNYGYTF
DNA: TGCGCCAGCAGCTCCTCTTGGCCCCCTAACTATGGCTACACCTTC

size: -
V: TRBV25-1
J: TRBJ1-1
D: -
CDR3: CASSDFGGVAEAFF
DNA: TGTGCCAGCAGTGACTTTGGGGGGGTCGCTGAAGCTTTCTTT

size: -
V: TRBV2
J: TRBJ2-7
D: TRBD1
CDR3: CASRVDRAYEQYF
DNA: TGTGCCAGCAGAGTGGACAGGGCCTACGAGCAGTACTTC

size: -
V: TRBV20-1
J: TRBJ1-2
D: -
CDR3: CSALILGGYTF
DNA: TGCAGTGCCCTAATCCTAGGTGGCTACACCTTC

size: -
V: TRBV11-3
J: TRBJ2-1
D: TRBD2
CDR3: CASSPGLAGGRDEQFF
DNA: TGTGCCAGCAGCCCGGGACTAGCGGGGGGGCGCGATGAGCAGTTCTTC

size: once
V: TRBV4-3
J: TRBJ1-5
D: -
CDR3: CASSQVPTTDLNQPQHF
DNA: TGCGCCAGCAGCCAAGTTCCGACGACAGATCTCAATCAGCCCCAGCATTTT

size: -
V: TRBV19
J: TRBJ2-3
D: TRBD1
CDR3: CASSAQGTDTQYF
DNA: TGTGCCAGTAGTGCACAGGGGACAGATACGCAGTATTTT

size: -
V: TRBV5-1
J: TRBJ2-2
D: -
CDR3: CASRWRLEGLTNTGELFF
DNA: TGCGCCAGCAGGTGGAGGTTGGAGGGGTTAACGAACACCGGGGAGCTGTTTTTT

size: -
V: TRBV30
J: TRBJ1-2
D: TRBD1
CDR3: CAWTLTTGDYYGYTF
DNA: TGTGCCTGGACCCTCACGACAGGGGATTACTATGGCTACACCTTC

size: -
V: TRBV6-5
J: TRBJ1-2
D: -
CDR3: CASSGRGGLDGYTF
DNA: TGTGCCAGCAGCGGCAGGGGTGGACTGGATGGCTACACCTTC

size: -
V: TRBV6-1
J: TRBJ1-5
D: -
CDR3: CASRTTRNSNQPQHF
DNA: TGTGCCAGCAGAACGACACGGAATAGCAATCAGCCCCAGCATTTT

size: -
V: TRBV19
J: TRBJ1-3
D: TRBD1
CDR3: CASSVHRGSGNTIYF
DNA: TGTGCCAGTAGTGTCCACAGGGGATCTGGAAACACCATATATTTT

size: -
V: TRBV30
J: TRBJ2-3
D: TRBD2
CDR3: CAWRLGTSGADTQYF
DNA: TGTGCCTGGAGACTCGGGACTAGCGGGGCAGATACGCAGTATTTT

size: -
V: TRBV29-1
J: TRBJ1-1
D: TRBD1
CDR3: CSVWTGINTEAFF
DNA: TGCAGCGTGTGGACAGGGATCAACACTGAAGCTTTCTTT

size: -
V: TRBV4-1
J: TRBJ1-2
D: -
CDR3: CASSQLGLLGYTF
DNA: TGCGCCAGCAGCCAACTGGGGCTACTTGGCTACACCTTC

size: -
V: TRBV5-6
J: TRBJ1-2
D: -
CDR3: CASSPTGLDYGYTF
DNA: TGTGCCAGCAGTCCAACAGGGCTCGACTATGGCTACACCTTC

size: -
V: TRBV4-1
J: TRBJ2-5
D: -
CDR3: CASSHVGGEQYF
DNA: TGCGCCAGCAGCCACGTAGGGGGAGAGCAGTACTTC

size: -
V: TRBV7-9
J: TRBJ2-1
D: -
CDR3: CASSSGDRTYNEQFF
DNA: TGTGCCAGCAGCTCCGGTGACAGGACCTACAATGAGCAGTTCTTC

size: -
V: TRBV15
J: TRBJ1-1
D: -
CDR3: CATSRVNTEAFF
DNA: TGTGCCACCTCCAGGGTGAACACTGAAGCTTTCTTT

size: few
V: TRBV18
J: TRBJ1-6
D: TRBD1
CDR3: CASSLGQGNSPLHF
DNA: TGTGCCAGCTCACTCGGACAGGGGAACTCACCCCTCCACTTT

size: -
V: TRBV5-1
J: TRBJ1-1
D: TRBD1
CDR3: CASSQDPTGRDTEAFF
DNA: TGCGCCAGCAGCCAAGATCCGACAGGGCGGGACACTGAAGCTTTCTTT

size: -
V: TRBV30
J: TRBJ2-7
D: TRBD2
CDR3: CACTPLAGGAGQYF
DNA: TGTGCCTGCACCCCCCTAGCGGGGGGGGCGGGGCAGTACTTC

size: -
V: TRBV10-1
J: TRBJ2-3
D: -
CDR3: CASSDGPSTDTQYF
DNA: TGCGCCAGCAGTGATGGCCCGAGCACAGATACGCAGTATTTT

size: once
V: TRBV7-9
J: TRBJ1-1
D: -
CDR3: CAGGTPNTEAFF
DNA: TGTGCCGGTGGGACACCTAACACTGAAGCTTTCTTT

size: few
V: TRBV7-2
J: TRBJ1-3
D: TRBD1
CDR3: CASSGDRGGNTIYF
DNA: TGTGCCAGCAGCGGGGACAGGGGGGGAAACACCATATATTTT

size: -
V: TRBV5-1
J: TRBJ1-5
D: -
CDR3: CASSPIPRGARSNQPQHF
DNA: TGCGCCAGCAGCCCAATTCCTCGGGGGGCGCGAAGCAATCAGCCCCAGCATTTT

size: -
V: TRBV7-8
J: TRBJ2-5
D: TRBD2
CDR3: CASSVQRGPQETQYF
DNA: TGTGCCAGCAGCGTCCAGCGGGGGCCCCAAGAGACCCAGTACTTC

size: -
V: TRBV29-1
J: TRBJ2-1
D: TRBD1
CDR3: CSVAEQGDDEQFF
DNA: TGCAGCGTGGCCGAACAGGGGGACGATGAGCAGTTCTTC

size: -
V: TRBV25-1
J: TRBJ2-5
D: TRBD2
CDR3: CASSETSGGQETQYF
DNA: TGTGCCAGCAGTGAAACTAGCGGGGGTCAAGAGACCCAGTACTTC

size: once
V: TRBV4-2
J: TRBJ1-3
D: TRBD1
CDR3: CASSQANRGSSGNTIYF
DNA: TGTGCCAGCAGCCAAGCCAACAGGGGATCCTCTGGAAACACCATATATTTT

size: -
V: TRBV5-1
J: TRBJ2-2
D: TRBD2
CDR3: CASSPTSGANTGELFF
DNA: TGCGCCAGCAGCCCTACTAGCGGGGCGAACACCGGGGAGCTGTTTTTT

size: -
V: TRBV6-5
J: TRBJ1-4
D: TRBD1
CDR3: CASSLLDREEKLFF
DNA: TGTGCCAGCAGTCTCTTGGACAGGGAGGAAAAACTGTTTTTT

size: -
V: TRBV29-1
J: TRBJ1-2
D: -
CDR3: CSAQSGNGYTF
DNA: TGCAGCGCCCAGTCGGGTAATGGCTACACCTTC

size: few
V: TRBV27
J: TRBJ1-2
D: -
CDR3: CASGRPTGRYGYTF
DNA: TGTGCCAGCGGACGCCCGACAGGACGTTATGGCTACACCTTC

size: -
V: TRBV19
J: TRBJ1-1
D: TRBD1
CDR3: CASSILRGRLDSNTEAFF
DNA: TGTGCCAGTAGTATCCTCAGGGGGCGTTTAGATTCGAACACTGAAGCTTTCTTT

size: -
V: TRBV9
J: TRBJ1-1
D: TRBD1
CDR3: CASSGRDRAEGTEAFF
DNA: TGTGCCAGCAGCGGCCGGGACAGGGCAGAGGGCACTGAAGCTTTCTTT

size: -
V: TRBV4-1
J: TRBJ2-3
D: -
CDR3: CASTQLATASDTQYF
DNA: TGCGCCAGCACCCAGTTGGCAACAGCTTCAGATACGCAGTATTTT

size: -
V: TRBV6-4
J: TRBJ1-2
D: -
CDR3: CASRPLTGYTF
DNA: TGTGCCAGCAGACCGTTGACAGGCTACACCTTC

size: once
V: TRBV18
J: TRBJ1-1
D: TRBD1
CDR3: CASSPGDRMNTEAFF
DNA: TGTGCCAGCTCACCAGGGGACAGGATGAACACTGAAGCTTTCTTT

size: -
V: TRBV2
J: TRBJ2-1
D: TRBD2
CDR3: CATTPGTSGGLIEFF
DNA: TGTGCCACGACTCCCGGGACTAGCGGGGGATTGATTGAGTTCTTC

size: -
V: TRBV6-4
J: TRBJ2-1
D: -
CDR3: CASSDFPGDNEQFF
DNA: TGTGCCAGCAGTGATTTTCCGGGGGACAATGAGCAGTTCTTC

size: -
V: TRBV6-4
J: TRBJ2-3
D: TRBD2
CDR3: CASSDLAGADTQYF
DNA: TGTGCCAGCAGTGACCTCGCGGGGGCAGATACGCAGTATTTT

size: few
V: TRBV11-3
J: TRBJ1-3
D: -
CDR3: CASSFQAGGNTIYF
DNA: TGTGCCAGCAGCTTCCAGGCAGGGGGAAACACCATATATTTT

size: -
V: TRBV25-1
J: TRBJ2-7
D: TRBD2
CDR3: CASSTPGLFLEQYF
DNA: TGTGCCAGCAGCACCCCGGGACTATTTTTGGAACAGTACTTC

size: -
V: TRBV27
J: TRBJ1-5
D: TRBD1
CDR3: CASSLRGPGQPQHF
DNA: TGTGCCAGCAGTTTAAGGGGGCCTGGTCAGCCCCAGCATTTT

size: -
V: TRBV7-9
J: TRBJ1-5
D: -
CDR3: CASSLGGQGTNQPQHF
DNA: TGTGCCAGCAGCTTAGGGGGCCAGGGGACCAATCAGCCCCAGCATTTT

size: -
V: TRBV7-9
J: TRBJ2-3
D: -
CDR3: CASSRGGASTDTQYF
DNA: TGTGCCAGCAGCCGAGGTGGGGCTAGCACAGATACGCAGTATTTT

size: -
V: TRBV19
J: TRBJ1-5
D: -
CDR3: CASSMRRERNQPQHF
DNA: TGTGCCAGTAGTATGCGTCGGGAGCGCAATCAGCCCCAGCATTTT

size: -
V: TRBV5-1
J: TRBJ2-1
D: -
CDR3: CASSLGGRLYNEQFF
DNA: TGCGCCAGCAGCTTGGGGGGGCGCTTATACAATGAGCAGTTCTTC

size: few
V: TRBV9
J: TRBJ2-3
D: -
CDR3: CASSARLGSTDTQYF
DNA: TGTGCCAGCAGCGCCCGACTAGGGAGCACAGATACGCAGTATTTT

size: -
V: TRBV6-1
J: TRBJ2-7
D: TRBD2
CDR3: CASSDYSGGAYSSYEQYF
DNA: TGTGCCAGCAGTGATTATAGCGGGGGGGCCTACTCGTCCTACGAGCAGTACTTC

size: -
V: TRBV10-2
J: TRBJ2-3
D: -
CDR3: CASSETLAEISTDTQYF
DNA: TGCGCCAGCAGTGAGACCTTAGCGGAGATAAGCACAGATACGCAGTATTTT

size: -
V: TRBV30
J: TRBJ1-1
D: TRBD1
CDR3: CAWSSGQGSTEAFF
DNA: TGTGCCTGGAGTTCCGGACAGGGAAGCACTGAAGCTTTCTTT

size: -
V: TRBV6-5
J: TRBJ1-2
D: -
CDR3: CASSYSRSNYGYTF
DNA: TGTGCCAGCAGTTACTCGAGATCTAACTATGGCTACACCTTC

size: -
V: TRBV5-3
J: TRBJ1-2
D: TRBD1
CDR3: CARSSHNRDRGYVGYTF
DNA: TGTGCCAGAAGTTCCCACAACCGGGACAGGGGGTATGTTGGCTACACCTTC